This TCR beta chain comes out of a study of blood T cell repertoires in COVID-19. Clones were sequenced by immunoSEQ multiplex PCR, and TCRdb holds only the in-frame ones, with some missing. This sample carries about 120,000 clones, more than 60% of them seen once, and the ten largest clones take under 2.5%. This receptor was taken from a woman aged 70-85 years with acute or convalescent COVID-19. Material: peripheral blood.

The CDR3 sequence: CASSPRQDRGNEKLFF. The DNA for the CDR3 is TGTGCCAGCAGCCCCCGGCAGGACAGGGGAAATGAAAAACTGTTTTTT. The chain recombines TRBV9 with TRBJ1-4; the match to TRBD1 covers 9 bases. This CDR3 is built from 16 residues. V shed 4 bases, J shed 5 bases, and the junction held 9 bases outside the gene matches. The germline V gene has CDR1 SGDLS and CDR2 YYNGEE.